Described below is a single T cell receptor beta chain sequence and its context. The target antigen is unknown. The V gene's germline CDR1 is DFQATT and CDR2 SNEGSKA (reference sequence). The CDR3 spans 13 residues. The J segment lost 3 bases and the V segment lost 4 bases, leaving 2 bases of the junction unmatched. The data were obtained in a study of identical twins. Healthy Caucasians, and only they, were the donors. Whole-study findings and limits: Low generation probability was overrepresented in out-of-frame alpha sequences shared by twins. Models underestimated TCR alpha sharing (out-of-frame) in monozygotic twins. Abundant beta clonotypes from cord blood bore fewer insertions; memory repertoires lacked this pattern.

TCRdb reanalysed the 5' RACE reads using MiXCR and keeps one entry per CDR3 protein. The sample includes roughly 710,000 distinct CDR3 sequences, roughly 6.2% of them seen just once. This receptor was identified in a man younger than 30 in good health. The chain combines TRBV20-1 with TRBJ1-1; TRBD1 matches 10 bases. Sequences were obtained from naive T cells sorted from blood. CDR3 amino acids: CSANGQGDTEAFF. The CDR3 DNA reads as TGCAGTGCTAACGGACAGGGGGACACTGAAGCTTTCTTT.